This T cell receptor beta chain comes out of a study of T cells in Graves' hyperthyroidism and ophthalmopathy. Whole-study results and caveats: Ophthalmopathy was distinguished from stable hyperthyroidism by 13 V-J signatures. Blood also contained most expanded thyroid clonotypes above 0.001.

This clonotype was detected a few times. The antigen is undetermined. There were TCR beta CDR3 regions amplified from RNA transcripts. First-round RT-PCR with HTBI primers amplified the TCR CDR3 region. TCRdb independently ran MiXCR on the multiplex PCR reads; one entry per CDR3 protein. Of 400,000 or so distinct CDR3 sequences in the sample, around an eighth are singletons; the top ten hold approximately 29%. Reasons for excluding patients were uncontrolled infection, other autoimmune disease, pregnancy or lactation. The receptor was isolated from a middle-aged man with Graves' ophthalmopathy. The source material was blood.

CDR3 residues: CASSVEEDTQYF. The CDR3 DNA follows: TGTGCCAGCAGCGTAGAGGAAGATACGCAGTATTTT. The chain joins TRBV9 to TRBJ2-3; D not certain. Trimming cost V 0 bases and J 5 bases, with 4 bases left between them. Germline V gene lookup returns CDR1 SGDLS and CDR2 YYNGEE. The CDR3 is made up of 12 amino acids.